The following is a T cell receptor beta chain sequence with its context. This clonotype has a count of ten or more. Its antigen remains undetermined. Per-base quality was not reported, and no clone a single base away is much larger than it. This sample is drawn from a study of T cells in Graves' hyperthyroidism and ophthalmopathy (dated by TCRdb to the late 2010s). With respect to the entire study: Peripheral blood samples were taken at initial diagnosis, before any treatment was given. To identify distinguishing TCR V-J signatures, a discovery cohort of 100 patients was used, comprising 40 to 45 with Graves' ophthalmopathy and some 60 with stable Graves' hyperthyroidism. Whether ophthalmopathy could be predicted prospectively was tested in an independent validation cohort made up of 18 hyperthyroidism patients plus 17 patients who later progressed to ophthalmopathy. For training and testing, the 80 to 100 patients in the discovery cohort were randomly divided in a 7:3 ratio. Thyroid tissue and blood T-cell repertoires from several Graves' hyperthyroidism patients were also compared in the study. Following sampling, methimazole starting at 30 mg daily was given to hyperthyroidism patients, and high-dose intravenous methylprednisolone was given to ophthalmopathy patients. The paper describes TCR Vbeta CDR3 sequencing of 130 to 150 peripheral blood samples, made up of fewer than 50 ophthalmopathy patients, 70 to 80 hyperthyroidism patients and 17 progressor patients.

Overall study results and their limits: In validation, the model predicted progression to ophthalmopathy a median of around 6.5 months before onset, with roughly 70% sensitivity and around 76% specificity. Sample size was not statistically predetermined, and investigators were not blinded to group allocation. Most expanded thyroid clonotypes (frequency above 0.001) were also detected in blood, a finding suggesting that blood repertoires may reflect thyroid immune responses. In cross-validation, a model built on a 13 V-J signature told ophthalmopathy apart from stable hyperthyroidism with approximately 90% sensitivity and roughly 81% specificity, and in testing the same model reached 80%/75%.

TCR beta CDR3 regions were amplified from RNA transcripts. For the first round of RT-PCR on the TCR CDR3, the HTBI primer set was used together with the Qiagen OneStep RT-PCR kit. A second multiplex PCR round built the libraries, followed by size selection and purification. The libraries were sequenced on an Illumina HiSeq2000 using paired-end 100 bp reads. The published analysis was carried out like this. SOAPnuke was used to process the raw data, removing reads that contained adapters or uncalled bases, had a mean Phred below 15, or lacked an exact match to the constant primer or identifier. COPE v1.2.5 was used to merge the high-quality paired reads, and each unique nucleotide sequence was defined as a clonotype. MiTCR v1.1 was used to align clonotypes to the IMGT TRBV, TRBD and TRBJ reference segments. The analysis was restricted to V-J combinations with a frequency above 0.0001, which together covered 98% to 99.2% of the repertoires. The TCS score was defined as the ratio of F50 (clonal expansion) to E x V (chaos), calculated using BLOSUM62-based TCRdist between CDR3 peptides within each V-J. Welch's t-statistics and random forest reduced fewer than 550 V-J features to some 14, which were used in a naive Bayes classifier (R e1071). Through fastp at Q25 and MiXCR, TCRdb rebuilt clones from the public reads, retaining in-frame beta chains. Records with the same CDR3 protein are collapsed into one entry carrying the most frequent genes and DNA. Clone size and V and J calls follow TCRdb, not the original study. The sample table records 250,000 to 300,000 distinct CDR3 sequences; over 15% of these occur just once. The ten largest clones take up around 58% of the sample.

Measured from the cysteine to the phenylalanine, the CDR3 is 12 residues long. The sequence is cut down to CDR3 DNA, 36 bases in frame from base 1. Sequences DFQATT (CDR1) and SNEGSKA (CDR2) are obtained from the germline V gene (reference sequence). Trimmed from V: 6 bases; trimmed from J: 6 bases; junction bases lacking a gene match: 4. In the ophthalmopathy patients, disease was moderately to severely active, with a Clinical Activity Score of 3 or more, a NOSPECS grade of 4 or more, and a duration of less than 3 months. Exclusion was applied to patients with uncontrolled infections, other autoimmune diseases, pregnancy or lactation. Diagnoses were based on clinical symptoms, serum thyroxine and TRAb, thyroid ultrasound and orbital computed tomography. PBMCs were isolated from 10 ml of fresh peripheral blood by Ficoll-Paque density gradient centrifugation. Trizol reagent was used to extract total RNA, and RNA quality was then checked on an Agilent 2100 Bioanalyzer.

This TCR derives from a woman in her fifties or sixties with Graves' ophthalmopathy. The receptor chain draws on TRBV20-1 and TRBJ2-4; 8 bases in between match TRBD1. The sample was blood. The sequenced DNA is TGCAGTGCATATGGGACAGGAAACATTCAGTACTTC. The encoded protein is CSAYGTGNIQYF.